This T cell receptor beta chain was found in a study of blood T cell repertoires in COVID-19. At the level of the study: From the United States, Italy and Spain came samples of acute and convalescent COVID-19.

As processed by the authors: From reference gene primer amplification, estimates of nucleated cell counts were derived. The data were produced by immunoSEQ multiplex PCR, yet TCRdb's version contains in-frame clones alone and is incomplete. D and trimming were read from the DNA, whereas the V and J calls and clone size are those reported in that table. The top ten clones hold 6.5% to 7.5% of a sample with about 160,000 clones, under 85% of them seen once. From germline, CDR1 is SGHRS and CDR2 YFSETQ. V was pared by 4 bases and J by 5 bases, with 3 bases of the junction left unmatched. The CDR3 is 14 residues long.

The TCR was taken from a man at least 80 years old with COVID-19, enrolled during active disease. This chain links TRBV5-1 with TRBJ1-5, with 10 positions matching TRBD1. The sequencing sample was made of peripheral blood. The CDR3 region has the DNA TGCGCCAGCAGCACCGGACAGGGGGATCAGCCCCAGCATTTT. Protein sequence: CASSTGQGDQPQHF.